The 10 T cell receptor beta chains in this list originate from one sample, sequenced in a study of blood T cell dynamics during melanoma immunotherapy. Time point denoted: pre-treatment baseline. Data came from immunoSEQ multiplex PCR; TCRdb stores just in-frame clones and leaves some out. The sample has 15,000 to 20,000 clones; 83% are singletons. The material sequenced was blood, taken from a patient treated with checkpoint blockade. These receptors were taken from a human donor with melanoma.

This chain links TRBV11-1 with TRBJ1-4; perhaps TRBD1 as D (6 bases). The V and J ends lost 3 bases and 6 bases respectively, with 14 bases between them. CDR1 and CDR2 (germline): SGHAT, FQDESV (reference sequence). CDR3 size: 15 residues. CDR3 amino acids: CASSFQGTVDEKLFF. In DNA, the CDR3 is TGTGCCAGCAGCTTTCAGGGGACGGTGGATGAAAAACTGTTTTTT.

The chain uses TRBV28 and TRBJ2-3, with unresolved D. This CDR3 comprises 12 residues. Germline lookup yields CDR1 MDHEN and CDR2 SYDVKM. Trimming removed 5 bases from V and 3 bases from J, with 6 bases in between. The CDR3 DNA reads TGTGCCAGCAGTACGCCTACAGATACGCAGTATTTT. It encodes CASSTPTDTQYF.

This chain links TRBV7-2 with TRBJ2-7, with D unresolved. The length of the CDR3 is 11 residues. The ends were cut back, 5 bases at V and 0 bases at J, with 2 bases in the middle. In germline, CDR1 is SGHTA, CDR2 FQGNSA. The CDR3, as DNA: TGTGCCAGCAGCAACTCCTACGAGCAGTACTTC. It specifies CASSNSYEQYF.

J is TRBJ2-2 and V is TRBV7-2; D may be TRBD1 or TRBD2 (5 bases each). The CDR3 consists of 13 residues. Trimming removed 3 bases from V and 8 bases from J, with 10 bases in between. Germline CDR1 is SGHTA and CDR2 is FQGNSA. CDR3 sequence (DNA): TGTGCCAGCAGCTTCTGGGGGTCGGGGGAGCTGTTTTTT. Residues: CASSFWGSGELFF. Supplemented by reference TRBV7-2 and TRBJ2-2, the full variable domain reads GAGVSQSPSNKVTEKGKDVELRCDPISGHTALYWYRQSLGQGLEFLIYFQGNSAPDKSGLPSDRFSAERTGGSVSTLTIQRTQQEDSAVYLCASSFWGSGELFFGEGSRLTVL.

The chain uses TRBV4-3 and TRBJ2-1, with D maybe TRBD1 (5 bases). The CDR3 spans 15 residues. Germline V lookup: CDR1 LGHNA, CDR2 YSLEER. The ends were cut back, 2 bases at V and 4 bases at J, with 12 bases in the middle. The CDR3 nucleotides are TGCGCCAGCAGCCAAAACAAAAGGGGTTACAATGAGCAGTTCTTC. Its protein product is CASSQNKRGYNEQFF.

The chain has TRBV5-1 and TRBJ1-4; a possible D gene is TRBD1 (5 bases). With 0 bases removed from V and 7 bases from J, the gap between germline ends came to 13 bases. The germline V gene has CDR1 SGHRS and CDR2 YFSETQ. The CDR3 contains 15 residues. CDR3 loop: CASSLATSGGEKLFF. The CDR3 bases are TGCGCCAGCAGCTTGGCCACAAGCGGGGGTGAAAAACTGTTTTTT. The variable domain in full, with the rest retrieved from reference TRBV5-1 and TRBJ1-4, is KAGVTQTPRYLIKTRGQQVTLSCSPISGHRSVSWYQQTPGQGLQFLFEYFSETQRNKGNFPGRFSGRQFSNSRSEMNVSTLELGDSALYLCASSLATSGGEKLFFGSGTQLSVL.

In this sample, this clone is medium-sized. The genes are TRBV5-1 and TRBJ2-7, with no clear D. Germline CDR1 is SGHRS and CDR2 is YFSETQ. Trimming took off 0 bases at V and 4 bases at J, with 11 bases between the two ends. The CDR3 loop spans 14 amino acids. The CDR3 DNA reads as TGCGCCAGCAGCTTGGATTCAGGTCCTTACGAGCAGTACTTC. As protein: CASSLDSGPYEQYF.

This chain links TRBV9 with TRBJ1-5; 10 bases are shared with TRBD1. J gave up 1 base and V 4 bases, and 5 bases lay outside the gene matches. The CDR3 sequence is 16 residues long. Germline V lookup: CDR1 SGDLS, CDR2 YYNGEE. In nucleotides, the CDR3 is TGTGCCAGCAGCCCAGGGACAGGGGCGAGCAATCAGCCCCAGCATTTT. Translated: CASSPGTGASNQPQHF.

Points on this clone: The sample contains more than one DNA sequence encoding this CDR3. V gene TRBV19 combines with J gene TRBJ1-1, with TRBD1 matching 7 bases. The V and J ends lost 7 bases and 5 bases, in that order; junction bases with no gene match: 16. Germline V gene data show CDR1 as LNHDA and CDR2 as SQIVND (reference sequence). This CDR3 region has 16 residues. The CDR3, as DNA: TGTGCCAGTACCCCAACGACAGGGAGTGGGAATACTGAAGCTTTCTTT. Its protein product is CASTPTTGSGNTEAFF.

This chain uses TRBV11-2 with TRBJ1-2; TRBD1 aligns across 9 bases. The CDR3 sequence is 14 residues long. The germline V gene encodes CDR1 SGHAT and CDR2 FQNNGV. V lost 6 bases to trimming and J lost 5 bases; unmatched junction nucleotides: 7. CDR3 bases: TGTGCCAGCAGAAGTGGGACAGGGACGTATGGCTACACCTTC. Protein sequence: CASRSGTGTYGYTF.